The TCR beta chain under discussion was sequenced for a study of a mutant IDH1 vaccine in newly diagnosed glioma. Study background: The sex distribution of treated patients was around 60% male and roughly 40% female, with a mean age of around 40 years. The therapy given earlier, which was standard therapy, consisted of radiotherapy, temozolomide, or both, and most of the patients received both.

General study points: Variations in leading peripheral T cell clonotypes appeared to have no connection with pseudoprogression.

The sample's time point: baseline, week 1 (first vaccination visit). Treatment here: pre-vaccination baseline after standard-of-care therapy. Each astrocytoma in the donors was new, WHO grade 3 or 4, IDH1-mutant and ATRX-lost. About this clone itself: The antigen is undetermined.

CDR1 is SGHRS, CDR2 YFSETQ, per germline. V lost 2 bases and J 8 bases, leaving 10 bases between the germline ends. This CDR3 spans 12 amino acids. Libraries were prepared by immunoSEQ multiplex PCR; TCRdb keeps only in-frame clonotypes and omits some of them. The sample shows some 51,000 clones, approximately 80% of them seen only once. The sequences come from PBMCs, collected from a glioma patient treated with radiotherapy, temozolomide or both. The source is a woman in her thirties or forties with glioma. The rearrangement joins TRBV5-1 to TRBJ1-2; D uncertain. CDR3 residues: CASSFDTAGYTF. The CDR3 DNA follows: TGCGCCAGCAGCTTCGACACGGCGGGCTACACCTTC.